What follows are 14 T cell receptor beta chains derived from one specimen sequenced in a study of T cell clonality in common variable immunodeficiency. Assay: immunoSEQ multiplex PCR; the TCRdb copy retains only in-frame clones and omits some. The sample was found to contain around 55,000 clones, and every one recurs. Material: peripheral blood mononuclear cells. The receptors stem from a person between 18 and 70 years old in good health.

Ten or more counts support this clone. Read sequence stops 3 residues before the CDR3 end, and the germline J gene provides the missing end. Additional DNA sequences in this sample encode the identical CDR3. The genes are TRBV6-1 and TRBJ1-5; no firm D call. The germline V gene encodes CDR1 MNHNS and CDR2 SASEGT. This CDR3 comprises 13 residues. V lost 4 bases and J lost 0, with 4 bases in between. The CDR3 is CASSAYSNQPQHF. CDR3 bases read: TGTGCCAGCAGTGCCTATAGCAATCAGCCC.

The sample holds a few counts of this clone. Read data end 3 residues before the CDR3 end; the end is taken from the germline J gene. V is TRBV18 and J is TRBJ2-2; D is uncertain. The CDR3 runs 17 residues. Germline V gene lookup returns CDR1 KGHSH and CDR2 LQKENI. CDR3 bases read: TGTGCCAGCTCACCAGGGTCCAGCGCCACTATTAATTCACCG. As protein: CASSPGSSATINSP. The whole CDR3 sequence is CASSPGSSATINSPLFF.

This clone was picked up many times. The read halts 3 residues ahead of the CDR3 end, with the missing end drawn from the germline J gene. The rearrangement uses TRBV7-3 and TRBJ2-2, with TRBD1 as a possible D gene (6 bases). With 2 bases removed from V and 5 bases from J, the gap between germline ends came to 9 bases. The CDR3 length is 14 residues. CDR1 is SGHTA and CDR2 is FQGTGA in the germline V gene. The CDR3 is CASSLVQGTGELFF. The DNA read from the CDR3 is TGTGCCAGCAGCTTAGTGCAGGGGACCGGGGAG.

In regard to this clone: The read finishes 3 residues shy of the CDR3 end, and the germline J gene is used to complete it. The chain combines TRBV7-2 with TRBJ1-5, with a weak D call TRBD1 (5 bases). The V end lost 5 bases, the J end lost 0 bases, and 11 bases lay between the germline ends. CDR1 and CDR2 (germline): SGHTA, FQGNSA. The CDR3 covers 15 residues. The covered CDR3 bases are TGTGCCAGCAGCCTCACCAGGGATAGCAATCAGCCC. The encoded protein is CASSLTRDSNQP. The whole CDR3 protein is CASSLTRDSNQPQHF.

This clone was seen many times. The read ends 3 residues early relative to the CDR3; the germline J gene fills the gap. The rearrangement uses TRBV5-1 and TRBJ1-4, with D possibly matching TRBD1 (5 bases). The germline V gene has CDR1 SGHRS and CDR2 YFSETQ. The germline V and J ends were trimmed by 0 bases and 5 bases, with 8 bases remaining between them. The CDR3 extends over 14 amino acids. The CDR3 bases that were read are TGCGCCAGCAGCTTGGGACAGAACAATGAAAAA. This gives the protein CASSLGQNNEK. The entire CDR3 is CASSLGQNNEKLFF.

In its sample, this clone was seen many times. The CDR3 end is not reached by the read, which stops 3 residues before it; the germline J gene fills it in. The J gene is TRBJ1-6, the V gene TRBV7-8, with 8 bases lining up with TRBD1. With 1 base clipped from V and 7 bases from J, the junction kept 6 bases outside the gene matches. The V gene's germline CDR1 is SGHVS and CDR2 FQNEAQ. The length of the CDR3 is 16 residues. CDR3 in amino acids: CASSLGYRGANSPLHF. The CDR3 DNA, read in part, is TGTGCCAGCAGCTTAGGCTACAGGGGGGCGAATTCACCC. The full variable domain, completed using reference TRBV7-8 and TRBJ1-6, is GAGVSQSPRYKVAKRGQDVALRCDPISGHVSLFWYQQALGQGPEFLTYFQNEAQLDKSGLPSDRFFAERPEGSVSTLKIQRTQQEDSAVYLCASSLGYRGANSPLHFGNGTRLTVT.

This clone appeared many times. The read gets to within 3 residues of the CDR3 end, and the germline J gene fills in the rest. The gene calls are TRBV30 and TRBJ2-3, with TRBD2 as a possible D gene (6 bases). Germline-derived CDR1 and CDR2 are GTSNPN and SVGIG (reference sequence). The CDR3 runs to 14 residues. The ends were cut back, 6 bases at V and 1 base at J, with 14 bases in the middle. The CDR3 is CACRLVRGTDTQYF. The covered CDR3 bases are TGTGCCTGTAGACTAGTGCGGGGCACAGATACG. Complete variable domain (other parts from reference TRBV30 and TRBJ2-3): SQTIHQWPATLVQPVGSPLSLECTVEGTSNPNLYWYRQAAGRGLQLLFYSVGIGQISSEVPQNLSASRPQDRQFILSSKKLLLSDSGFYLCACRLVRGTDTQYFGPGTRLTVL.

This clone showed up many times. The read ends 3 residues shy of where the CDR3 ends; the end is completed using the germline J gene. This chain links TRBV19 with TRBJ2-7; TRBD2 aligns across 11 bases. V was pared by 5 bases and J by 3 bases, with 12 bases of the junction left unmatched. Germline CDR1 LNHDA, CDR2 SQIVND (reference sequence). This CDR3 comprises 17 residues. The DNA read from the CDR3 is TGTGCCAGTAGTTATGGGACTAGCGGACTACAGGTCTACGAG. Translated: CASSYGTSGLQVYE. The complete CDR3 protein is CASSYGTSGLQVYEQYF.

There are many counts of this clone. The sequenced fragment ends 3 residues before the CDR3 boundary, so the rest is inferred from the germline J gene. The chain couples TRBV19 to TRBJ2-3; 14 bases are a match to TRBD2. The CDR3 has 15 amino acids. V shed 9 bases and J 4 bases; nucleotides not matched to a gene: 6. In germline, CDR1 is LNHDA, CDR2 SQIVND (reference sequence). Here the CDR3 reads CASSGTSGGPDTQYF. The sequenced part of the CDR3 DNA is TGTGCCAGCTCCGGGACTAGCGGGGGTCCAGATACG.

This clone was found many times. The read halts 3 residues ahead of the CDR3 end, with the missing end drawn from the germline J gene. The chain couples TRBV9 to TRBJ2-3; 7 bases are shared with TRBD1. The CDR3 totals 15 residues. J gave up 1 base and V 2 bases, and 4 bases lay outside the gene matches. CDR1 and CDR2 (germline): SGDLS, YYNGEE. CDR3 amino acids: CASSVGDRRTDTQYF. The CDR3 bases that were read are TGTGCCAGCAGCGTTGGGGACAGACGCACAGATACG.

This clone was found many times. The read terminates 3 residues ahead of where the CDR3 ends, so the germline J gene completes it. This chain joins TRBV7-2 and TRBJ2-3; D uncertain. Germline CDR1 and CDR2: SGHTA and FQGNSA. Trimming removed 1 base at V and 8 bases at J, with 13 bases between. The CDR3 totals 14 residues. The chain's CDR3 is CASSLVTLDSTQYF. CDR3 bases read: TGTGCCAGCAGCTTAGTGACTTTAGATAGTACG.

This clone turned up a few times. A much larger clone sits a single nucleotide away, making a read error possible. Incomplete CDR3 DNA: TGTGCCAGCAGCTACCAGGGTACTCAGTCTGGGGCCAACGTA. Protein sequence: CASSYQGTQSGANV. The CDR3 as a whole reads CASSYQGTQSGANVLFF. The chain recombines TRBV13 with TRBJ1-4; perhaps TRBD1 as D (5 bases). The read stops 3 residues short of the end of the CDR3; the missing end is completed from the germline J gene. The CDR3 length is 17 residues. Germline V gene data show CDR1 as PRHDT and CDR2 as FYEKMQ (reference sequence).

A note on this clone: The sequence runs out 3 residues before the end of the CDR3; the remainder is reconstructed from the germline J gene. The rearrangement joins TRBV5-6 to TRBJ1-1; 9 bases agree with TRBD1. Germline CDR1 and CDR2: SGHDT and YYEEEE. J lost 5 bases, V lost 3 bases, and 8 bases had no gene match. The CDR3 runs 15 residues. The CDR3 region is CASSSVRDRATEAFF. Partial CDR3 DNA: TGTGCCAGCAGCTCGGTCCGGGACAGGGCTACTGAA.

This clone was observed at least ten times. The missing CDR3 end, 3 residues past where the read stops, is filled in from the germline J gene. V usage is TRBV20-1 and J usage is TRBJ1-5; TRBD1 matches at 9 bases. V dropped 1 base and J dropped 4; count of bases not matched to a gene: 2. The CDR3 is 14 residues long. Looked up from germline, CDR1 is DFQATT and CDR2 is SNEGSKA (reference sequence). CDR3 DNA, as far as it was read: TGCAGTGCTAGAGTAGGGACAGGGAATCAGCCC. This translates into CSARVGTGNQP. The full-length CDR3 reads as CSARVGTGNQPQHF.